The 10 T cell receptor beta chains in this list originate from one sample, sequenced in a study of blood T cell repertoires in COVID-19. TCRdb's table, derived via immunoSEQ multiplex PCR, lists solely in-frame clones and lacks some. The profile shows about 21,000 clones, roughly 80% of them singletons. Sample: peripheral blood. All receptors come from a man aged 55 to 70 with active COVID-19.

The chain is built from TRBV7-2 and TRBJ2-7; a possible D gene is TRBD1 (6 bases). The CDR3 is 13 amino acids. The V gene lost 1 base and the J gene lost 7 bases, with 11 bases spanning the gap. CDR1 and CDR2 from the germline V gene are SGHTA and FQGNSA. CDR3: CASSLGQEVEQYF. DNA for the CDR3: TGTGCCAGCAGCTTAGGACAGGAGGTGGAGCAGTACTTC.

The genes are TRBV13 and TRBJ2-3; TRBD1 might be the D (5 bases). This CDR3 has 16 amino acids. The germline CDR1 and CDR2 sequences are PRHDT and FYEKMQ (reference sequence). The ends were cut back, 4 bases at V and 6 bases at J, with 20 bases in the middle. CDR3 sequence (DNA): TGTGCCAGCAGCTCAGGGAAGGGGCGCAGGCGGGATACGCAGTATTTT. Its translation: CASSSGKGRRRDTQYF.

The rearrangement joins TRBV19 to TRBJ1-5; a weak D match, TRBD1 (5 bases). Germline V gene lookup returns CDR1 LNHDA and CDR2 SQIVND (reference sequence). Trimming stripped 4 bases from V and 0 bases from J, with 13 bases between. This CDR3 spans 16 amino acids. Here the CDR3 reads CASSTPQEYSNQPQHF. In DNA, the CDR3 is TGTGCCAGTAGTACCCCACAGGAGTATAGCAATCAGCCCCAGCATTTT. Variable domain in full (rest from reference TRBV19 and TRBJ1-5): DGGITQSPKYLFRKEGQNVTLSCEQNLNHDAMYWYRQDPGQGLRLIYYSQIVNDFQKGDIAEGYSVSREKKESFPLTVTSAQKNPTAFYLCASSTPQEYSNQPQHFGDGTRLSIL.

The V call is TRBV5-4, the J call TRBJ2-7; 8 nucleotides align to TRBD2. CDR1 is SGHNT, CDR2 YYREEE, per germline (reference sequence). There are 15 residues in the CDR3. V dropped 4 bases and J dropped 2; count of bases not matched to a gene: 8. CDR3 residues: CASSQRTSGAYEQYF. The CDR3 DNA follows: TGTGCCAGCAGCCAAAGAACTAGCGGCGCCTACGAGCAGTACTTC.

The CDR3, as DNA: TGTGCCAGCAGCTTGGTGGCTAGTTCGTCACCCGAGCAGTACTTC. It specifies CASSLVASSSPEQYF. V is TRBV5-6 and J is TRBJ2-7, with D uncertain. This CDR3 contains 15 residues. CDR1 and CDR2 from the germline V gene are SGHDT and YYEEEE. Trimming took off 0 bases at V and 6 bases at J, with 16 bases between the two ends.

V and J are TRBV19 and TRBJ2-1; 13 bases are a match to TRBD2. This CDR3 is 17 amino acids long. Germline-derived CDR1 and CDR2 are LNHDA and SQIVND (reference sequence). V dropped 8 bases and J dropped 2; count of bases not matched to a gene: 9. In DNA form, the CDR3 reads TGTGCCAGTCGGGGGACTAGCGGGATCACTGCCTACAATGAGCAGTTCTTC. It is translated as CASRGTSGITAYNEQFF.

The chain is built from TRBV7-2 and TRBJ2-1, with 16 bases that match TRBD2. V lost 5 bases, J lost 7 bases, and 5 bases stayed unmatched. The germline CDR1 and CDR2 sequences are SGHTA and FQGNSA. The CDR3 runs 16 residues. The CDR3 DNA follows: TGTGCCAGCAGCACAACGGGACTAGCGGGAGGGAATGAGCAGTTCTTC. Translating gives CASSTTGLAGGNEQFF.

This chain connects TRBV5-6 to TRBJ1-1, with D tentatively TRBD1 (5 bases). Trimming removed 5 bases at V and 8 bases at J, with 16 bases between. CDR3 length equals 13 residues. Germline V lookup: CDR1 SGHDT, CDR2 YYEEEE. The CDR3 DNA sequence: TGTGCCAGCAGTTGGGGGGGAACAGTCGAAGCTTTCTTT. It codes for CASSWGGTVEAFF. Full variable domain (remainder filled in from reference TRBV5-6 and TRBJ1-1): DAGVTQSPTHLIKTRGQQVTLRCSPKSGHDTVSWYQQALGQGPQFIFQYYEEEERQRGNFPDRFSGHQFPNYSSELNVNALLLGDSALYLCASSWGGTVEAFFGQGTRLTVV.

The CDR3 region is CASKPGQVSGELFF. Written as DNA, the CDR3 is TGTGCCAGCAAACCGGGACAGGTGTCCGGGGAGCTGTTTTTT. This rearrangement joins TRBV28 to TRBJ2-2; 8 nucleotides agree with TRBD1. The CDR3 runs to 14 residues. From germline, CDR1 is MDHEN and CDR2 SYDVKM. The J segment lost 6 bases and the V segment lost 7 bases, leaving 7 bases of the junction unmatched.

The chain joins TRBV2 to TRBJ2-3, with 8 bases fitting TRBD1. The CDR3 contains 16 residues. V shed 6 bases, J shed 1 base, and the junction held 9 bases outside the gene matches. Germline-derived CDR1 and CDR2 are SNHLY and FYNNEI. The CDR3 coding sequence is TGTGCCAGCAGGCGGCAGGGGGCGGGTGGCACAGATACGCAGTATTTT. This sequence encodes CASRRQGAGGTDTQYF.